This paragraph covers one T cell receptor (beta chain) sequence. Antigen: not known. The sample originates from a study of shared clonotypes between healthy human individuals. Whole-study results and caveats: Clonotype sharing among the donors was expected to vary with sequencing depth. Large depth notwithstanding, sorted-subset sequencing proved incomplete by rarefaction.

Clones were sequenced by immunoSEQ multiplex PCR, and TCRdb holds only the in-frame ones, with some missing. The sample comprises about 730,000 clones, 55% to 80% of which are singletons, and around 1.8% rests with the top ten. Caucasian adults living in Nashville, Tennessee, provided all samples. Germline V lookup: CDR1 GTSNPN, CDR2 SVGIG (reference sequence). V was trimmed by 5 bases and J by 4 bases, leaving 11 bases between them. The CDR3 runs to 12 residues. The V call is TRBV30, the J call TRBJ1-2, with a possible D match to TRBD1 (6 bases). The TCR comes from a woman aged 25 to 45 in good health. The source material was memory CD4+ T cells sorted from blood. Documented subset: CD45RA-negative fraction. The CDR3 loop is CAWAGTLYGYTF. For the CDR3, the DNA is TGTGCCTGGGCGGGGACACTCTATGGCTACACCTTC.